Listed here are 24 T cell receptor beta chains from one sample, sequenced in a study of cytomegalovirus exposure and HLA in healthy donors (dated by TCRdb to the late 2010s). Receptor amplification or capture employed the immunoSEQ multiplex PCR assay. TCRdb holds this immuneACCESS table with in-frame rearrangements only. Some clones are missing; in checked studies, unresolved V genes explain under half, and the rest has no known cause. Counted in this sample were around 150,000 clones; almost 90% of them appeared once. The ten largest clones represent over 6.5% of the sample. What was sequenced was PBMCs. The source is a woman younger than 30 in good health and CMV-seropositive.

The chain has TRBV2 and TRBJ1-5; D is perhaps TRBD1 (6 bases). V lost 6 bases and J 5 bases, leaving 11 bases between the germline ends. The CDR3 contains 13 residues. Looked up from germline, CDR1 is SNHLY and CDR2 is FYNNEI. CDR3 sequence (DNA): TGTGCCAGCAGACAGGGTGAGGATCAGCCCCAGCATTTT. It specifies CASRQGEDQPQHF.

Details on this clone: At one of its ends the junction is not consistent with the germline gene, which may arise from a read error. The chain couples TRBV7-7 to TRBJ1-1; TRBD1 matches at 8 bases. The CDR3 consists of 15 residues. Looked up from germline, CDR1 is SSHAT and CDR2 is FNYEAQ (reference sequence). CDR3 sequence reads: CASSPIGQGNTEAFF. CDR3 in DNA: TGTGCTAGCAGCCCAATAGGACAGGGGAACACTGAAGCTTTCTTT. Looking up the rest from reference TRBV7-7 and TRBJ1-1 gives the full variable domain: GAGVSQSPRYKVTKRGQDVTLRCDPISSHATLYWYQQALGQGPEFLTYFNYEAQPDKSGLPSDRFSAERPEGSISTLTIQRTEQRDSAMYRCASSPIGQGNTEAFFGQGTRLTVV.

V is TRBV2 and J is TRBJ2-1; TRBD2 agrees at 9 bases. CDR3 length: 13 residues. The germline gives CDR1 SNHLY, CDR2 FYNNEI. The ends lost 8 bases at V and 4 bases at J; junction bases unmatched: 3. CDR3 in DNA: TGTGCCAGCTCGAGCGGGAGGTACAATGAGCAGTTCTTC. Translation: CASSSGRYNEQFF. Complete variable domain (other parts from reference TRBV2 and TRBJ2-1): EPEVTQTPSHQVTQMGQEVILRCVPISNHLYFYWYRQILGQKVEFLVSFYNNEISEKSEIFDDQFSVERPDGSNFTLKIRSTKLEDSAMYFCASSSGRYNEQFFGPGTRLTVL.

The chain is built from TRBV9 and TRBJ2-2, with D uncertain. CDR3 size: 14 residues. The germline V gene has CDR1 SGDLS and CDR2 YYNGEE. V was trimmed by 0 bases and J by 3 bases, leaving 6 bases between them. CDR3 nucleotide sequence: TGTGCCAGCAGCGTAGAGGCGGACACCGGGGAGCTGTTTTTT. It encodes CASSVEADTGELFF.

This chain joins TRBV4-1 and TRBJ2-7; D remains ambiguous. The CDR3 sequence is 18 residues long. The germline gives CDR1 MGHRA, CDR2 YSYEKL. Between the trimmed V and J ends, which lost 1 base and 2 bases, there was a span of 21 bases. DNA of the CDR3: TGCGCCAGCAGCCAAGTTTTCTCCGGTGCCGGCGGTGCCTACGAGCAGTACTTC. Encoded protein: CASSQVFSGAGGAYEQYF.

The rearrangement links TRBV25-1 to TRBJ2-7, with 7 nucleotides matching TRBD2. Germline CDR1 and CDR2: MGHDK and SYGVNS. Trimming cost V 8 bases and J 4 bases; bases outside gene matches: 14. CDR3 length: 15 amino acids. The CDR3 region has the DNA TGTGCCAGCCGAGGGAGGGAGGGCCTTTCGTACGAGCAGTACTTC. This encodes CASRGREGLSYEQYF.

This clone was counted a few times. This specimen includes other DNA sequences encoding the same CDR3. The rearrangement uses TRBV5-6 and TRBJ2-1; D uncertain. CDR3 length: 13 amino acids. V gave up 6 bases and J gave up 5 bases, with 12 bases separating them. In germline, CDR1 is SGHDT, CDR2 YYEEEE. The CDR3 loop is CASTRGPNNEQFF. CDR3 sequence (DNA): TGTGCCAGCACCCGTGGCCCCAACAATGAGCAGTTCTTC. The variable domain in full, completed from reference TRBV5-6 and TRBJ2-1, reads DAGVTQSPTHLIKTRGQQVTLRCSPKSGHDTVSWYQQALGQGPQFIFQYYEEEERQRGNFPDRFSGHQFPNYSSELNVNALLLGDSALYLCASTRGPNNEQFFGPGTRLTVL.

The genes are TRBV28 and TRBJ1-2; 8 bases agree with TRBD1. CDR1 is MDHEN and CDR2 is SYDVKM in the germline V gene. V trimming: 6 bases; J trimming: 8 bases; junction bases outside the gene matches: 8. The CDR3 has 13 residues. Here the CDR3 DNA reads TGTGCCAGCAGCCCAGGGGGCGGAGGAGGCTACACCTTC. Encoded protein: CASSPGGGGGYTF.

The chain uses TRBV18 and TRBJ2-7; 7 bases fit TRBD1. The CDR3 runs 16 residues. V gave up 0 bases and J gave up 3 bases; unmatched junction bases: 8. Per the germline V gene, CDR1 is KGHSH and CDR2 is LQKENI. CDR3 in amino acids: CASSPPLGTEIYEQYF. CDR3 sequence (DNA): TGTGCCAGCTCACCACCGCTTGGGACAGAGATCTACGAGCAGTACTTC.

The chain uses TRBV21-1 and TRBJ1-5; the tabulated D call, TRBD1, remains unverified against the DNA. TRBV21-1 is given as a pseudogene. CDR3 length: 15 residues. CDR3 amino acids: CASSKVTGPRQPQHF. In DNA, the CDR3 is TGTGCCAGCAGCAAAGTTACAGGACCGCGCCAGCCCCAGCATTTT.

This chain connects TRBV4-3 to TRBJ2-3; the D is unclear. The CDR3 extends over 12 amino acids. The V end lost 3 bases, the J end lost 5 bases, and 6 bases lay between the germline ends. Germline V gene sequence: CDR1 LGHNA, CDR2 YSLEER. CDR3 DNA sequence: TGCGCCAGCAGCCACGGTGGAGATACGCAGTATTTT. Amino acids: CASSHGGDTQYF.

DNA of the CDR3: TGCGCCAGCAGTGACAATTCCCTTCTAGCGGGAGAAGAGACCCAGTACTTC. It encodes CASSDNSLLAGEETQYF. The V call is TRBV10-1, the J call TRBJ2-5, with 10 bases identical to TRBD2. V trimming: 3 bases; J trimming: 3 bases; junction bases outside the gene matches: 10. Per the germline V gene, CDR1 is WNHNN and CDR2 is SYGVQD (reference sequence). The CDR3 totals 17 residues.

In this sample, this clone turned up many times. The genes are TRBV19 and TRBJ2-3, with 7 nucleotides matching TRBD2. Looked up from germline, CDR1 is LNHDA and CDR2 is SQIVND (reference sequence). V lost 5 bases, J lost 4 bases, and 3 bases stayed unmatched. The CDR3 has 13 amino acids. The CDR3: CASSPGLADTQYF. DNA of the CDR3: TGTGCCAGTAGTCCCGGACTAGCAGATACGCAGTATTTT. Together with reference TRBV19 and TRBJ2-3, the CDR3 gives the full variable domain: DGGITQSPKYLFRKEGQNVTLSCEQNLNHDAMYWYRQDPGQGLRLIYYSQIVNDFQKGDIAEGYSVSREKKESFPLTVTSAQKNPTAFYLCASSPGLADTQYFGPGTRLTVL.

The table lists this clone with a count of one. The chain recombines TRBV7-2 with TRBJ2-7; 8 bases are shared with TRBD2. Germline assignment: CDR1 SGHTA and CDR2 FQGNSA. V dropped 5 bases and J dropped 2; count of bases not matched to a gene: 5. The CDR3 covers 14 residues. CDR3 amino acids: CASSGVAGTYEQYF. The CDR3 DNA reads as TGTGCCAGCAGCGGAGTAGCGGGGACCTACGAGCAGTACTTC.

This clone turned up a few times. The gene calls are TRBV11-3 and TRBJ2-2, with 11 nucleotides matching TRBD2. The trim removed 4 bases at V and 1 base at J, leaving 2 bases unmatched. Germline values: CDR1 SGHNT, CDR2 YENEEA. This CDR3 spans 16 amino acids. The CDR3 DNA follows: TGTGCCAGCAGCTCAGGACTAGCGGGGAACACCGGGGAGCTGTTTTTT. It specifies CASSSGLAGNTGELFF. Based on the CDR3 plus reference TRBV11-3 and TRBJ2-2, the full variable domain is EAGVVQSPRYKIIEKKQPVAFWCNPISGHNTLYWYLQNLGQGPELLIRYENEEAVDDSQLPKDRFSAERLKGVDSTLKIQPAELGDSAVYLCASSSGLAGNTGELFFGEGSRLTVL.

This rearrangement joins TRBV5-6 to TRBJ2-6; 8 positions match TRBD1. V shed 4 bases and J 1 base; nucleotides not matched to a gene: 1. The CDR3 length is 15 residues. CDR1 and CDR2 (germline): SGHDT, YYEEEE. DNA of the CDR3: TGTGCCAGCAGCGACAGGGGTTCTGGGGCCAACGTCCTGACTTTC. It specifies CASSDRGSGANVLTF. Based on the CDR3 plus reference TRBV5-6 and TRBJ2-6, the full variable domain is DAGVTQSPTHLIKTRGQQVTLRCSPKSGHDTVSWYQQALGQGPQFIFQYYEEEERQRGNFPDRFSGHQFPNYSSELNVNALLLGDSALYLCASSDRGSGANVLTFGAGSRLTVL.

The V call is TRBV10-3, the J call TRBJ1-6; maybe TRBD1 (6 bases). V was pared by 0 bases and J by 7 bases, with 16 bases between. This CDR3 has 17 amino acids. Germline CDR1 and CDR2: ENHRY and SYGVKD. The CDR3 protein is CAISESKIRTENSPLHF. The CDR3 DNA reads TGTGCCATCAGTGAGTCGAAGATTAGGACAGAAAATTCACCCCTCCACTTT.

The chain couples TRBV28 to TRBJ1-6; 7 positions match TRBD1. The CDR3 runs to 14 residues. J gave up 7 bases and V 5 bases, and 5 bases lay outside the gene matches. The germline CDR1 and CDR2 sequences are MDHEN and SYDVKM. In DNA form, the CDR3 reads TGTGCCAGCAGTCCTACAGGGGACAATTCACCCCTCCACTTT. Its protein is CASSPTGDNSPLHF. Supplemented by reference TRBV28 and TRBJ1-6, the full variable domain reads DVKVTQSSRYLVKRTGEKVFLECVQDMDHENMFWYRQDPGLGLRLIYFSYDVKMKEKGDIPEGYSVSREKKERFSLILESASTNQTSMYLCASSPTGDNSPLHFGNGTRLTVT.

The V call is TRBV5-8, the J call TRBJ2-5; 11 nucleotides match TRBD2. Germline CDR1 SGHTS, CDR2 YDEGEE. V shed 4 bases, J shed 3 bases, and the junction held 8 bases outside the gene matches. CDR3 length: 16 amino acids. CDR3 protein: CASSRWLTSGKETQYF. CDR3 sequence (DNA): TGTGCCAGCAGCCGCTGGTTGACTAGCGGGAAAGAGACCCAGTACTTC.

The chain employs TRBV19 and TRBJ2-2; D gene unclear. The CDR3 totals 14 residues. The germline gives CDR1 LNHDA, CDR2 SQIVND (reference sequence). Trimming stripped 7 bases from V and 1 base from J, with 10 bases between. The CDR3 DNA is TGTGCCAGTACAGTGGCGGTGAACACCGGGGAGCTGTTTTTT. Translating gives CASTVAVNTGELFF.

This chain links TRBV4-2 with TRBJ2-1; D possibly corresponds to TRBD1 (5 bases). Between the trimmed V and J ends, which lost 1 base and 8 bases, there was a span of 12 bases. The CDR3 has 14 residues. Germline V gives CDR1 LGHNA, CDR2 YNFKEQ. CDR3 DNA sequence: TGTGCCAGCAGCCAAGTAGTCAGCAGGGATGAGCAGTTCTTC. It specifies CASSQVVSRDEQFF.

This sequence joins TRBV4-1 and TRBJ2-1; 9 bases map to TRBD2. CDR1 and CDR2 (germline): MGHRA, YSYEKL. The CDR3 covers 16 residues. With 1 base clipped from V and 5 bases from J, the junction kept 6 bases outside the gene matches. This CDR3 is CASSQVPSGVNNEQFF. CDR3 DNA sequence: TGCGCCAGCAGCCAAGTTCCTAGCGGGGTAAACAATGAGCAGTTCTTC.

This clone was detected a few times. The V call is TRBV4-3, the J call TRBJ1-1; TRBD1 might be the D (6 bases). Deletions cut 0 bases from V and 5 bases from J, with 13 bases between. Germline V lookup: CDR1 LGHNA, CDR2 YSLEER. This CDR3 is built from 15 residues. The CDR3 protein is CASSQDPAGTTEAFF. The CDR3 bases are TGCGCCAGCAGCCAAGATCCGGCAGGGACAACTGAAGCTTTCTTT.

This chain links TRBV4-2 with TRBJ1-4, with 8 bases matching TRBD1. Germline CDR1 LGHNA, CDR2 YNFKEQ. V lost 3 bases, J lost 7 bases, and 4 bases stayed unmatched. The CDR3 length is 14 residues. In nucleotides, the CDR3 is TGTGCCAGCAGCCATGGACAGGGAAGTGAAAAACTGTTTTTT. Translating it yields CASSHGQGSEKLFF.